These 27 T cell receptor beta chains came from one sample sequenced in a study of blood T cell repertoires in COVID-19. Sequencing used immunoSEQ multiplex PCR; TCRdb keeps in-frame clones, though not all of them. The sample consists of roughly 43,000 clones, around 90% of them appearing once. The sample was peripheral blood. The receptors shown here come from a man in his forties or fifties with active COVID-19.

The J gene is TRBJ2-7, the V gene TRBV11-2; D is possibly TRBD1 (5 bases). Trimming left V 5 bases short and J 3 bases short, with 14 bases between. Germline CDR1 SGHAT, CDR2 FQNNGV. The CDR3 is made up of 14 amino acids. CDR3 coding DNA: TGTGCCAGCAGCCCAAGAAAGGGGAACTACGAGCAGTACTTC. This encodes CASSPRKGNYEQYF.

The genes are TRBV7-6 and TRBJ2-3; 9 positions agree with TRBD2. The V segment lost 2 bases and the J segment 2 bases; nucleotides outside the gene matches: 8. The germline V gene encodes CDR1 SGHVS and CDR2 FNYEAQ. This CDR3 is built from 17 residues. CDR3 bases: TGTGCCAGCAGCTTACAGCCTAGCGGGGCGCCCACAGATACGCAGTATTTT. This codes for CASSLQPSGAPTDTQYF.

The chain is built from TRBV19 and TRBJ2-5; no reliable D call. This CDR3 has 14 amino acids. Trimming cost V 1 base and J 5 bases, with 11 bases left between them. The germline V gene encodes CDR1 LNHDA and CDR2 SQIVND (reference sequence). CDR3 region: CASSIVGLEETQYF. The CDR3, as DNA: TGTGCCAGTAGTATAGTCGGGTTAGAGGAGACCCAGTACTTC.

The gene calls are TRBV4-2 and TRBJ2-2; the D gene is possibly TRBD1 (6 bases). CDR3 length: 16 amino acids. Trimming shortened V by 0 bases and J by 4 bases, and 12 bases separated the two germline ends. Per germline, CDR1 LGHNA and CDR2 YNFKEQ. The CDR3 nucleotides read TGTGCCAGCAGCCAAGATCAGGGGTCGGGCACCGGGGAGCTGTTTTTT. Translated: CASSQDQGSGTGELFF.

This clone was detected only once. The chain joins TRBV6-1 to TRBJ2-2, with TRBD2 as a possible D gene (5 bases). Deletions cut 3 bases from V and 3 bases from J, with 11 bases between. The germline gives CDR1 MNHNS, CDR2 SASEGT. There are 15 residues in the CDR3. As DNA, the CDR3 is TGTGCCAGCAGTGATGGGCTAGCTTACACCGGGGAGCTGTTTTTT. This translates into CASSDGLAYTGELFF.

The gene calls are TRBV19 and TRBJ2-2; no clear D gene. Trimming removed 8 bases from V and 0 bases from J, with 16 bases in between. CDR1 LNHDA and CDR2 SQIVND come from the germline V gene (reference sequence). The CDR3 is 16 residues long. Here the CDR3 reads CASFHRVGPNTGELFF. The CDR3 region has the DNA TGTGCCAGTTTTCATCGAGTCGGTCCGAACACCGGGGAGCTGTTTTTT. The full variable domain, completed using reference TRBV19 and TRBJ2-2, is DGGITQSPKYLFRKEGQNVTLSCEQNLNHDAMYWYRQDPGQGLRLIYYSQIVNDFQKGDIAEGYSVSREKKESFPLTVTSAQKNPTAFYLCASFHRVGPNTGELFFGEGSRLTVL.

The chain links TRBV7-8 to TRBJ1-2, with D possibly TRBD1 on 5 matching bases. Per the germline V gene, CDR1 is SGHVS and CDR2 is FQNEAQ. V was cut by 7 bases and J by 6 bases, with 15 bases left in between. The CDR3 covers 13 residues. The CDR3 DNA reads TGTGCCAGCATCGAACAGGCTGGGAATGGCTACACCTTC. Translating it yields CASIEQAGNGYTF.

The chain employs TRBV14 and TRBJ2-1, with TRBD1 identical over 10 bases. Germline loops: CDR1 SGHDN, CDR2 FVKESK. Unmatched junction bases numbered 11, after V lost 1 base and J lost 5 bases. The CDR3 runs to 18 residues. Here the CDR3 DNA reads TGTGCCAGCAGCCAAGCCCCGGGACAGGGGCTTCGAGACAATGAGCAGTTCTTC. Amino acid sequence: CASSQAPGQGLRDNEQFF.

The CDR3 loop is CASSYEGAYNEQFF. In nucleotides, the CDR3 is TGTGCCAGCAGTTACGAGGGTGCCTACAATGAGCAGTTCTTC. The rearrangement uses TRBV6-2 or TRBV6-3 and TRBJ2-1, with D possibly TRBD2 on 5 matching bases. From germline, CDR1 is MNHEY and CDR2 SVGEGT. V gave up 2 bases and J gave up 2 bases, with 7 bases separating them. CDR3 size: 14 residues.

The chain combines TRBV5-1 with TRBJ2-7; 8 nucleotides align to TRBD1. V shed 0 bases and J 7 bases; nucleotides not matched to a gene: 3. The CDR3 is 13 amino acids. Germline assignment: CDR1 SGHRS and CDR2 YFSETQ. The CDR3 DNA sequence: TGCGCCAGCAGCTTGGGGACAGGGCGGGAGCAGTACTTC. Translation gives CASSLGTGREQYF.

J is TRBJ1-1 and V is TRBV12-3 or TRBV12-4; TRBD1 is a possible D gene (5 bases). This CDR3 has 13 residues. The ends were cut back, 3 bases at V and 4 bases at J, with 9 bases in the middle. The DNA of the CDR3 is TGTGCCAGCAGTTTTGGCAGGGCCACTGAAGCTTTCTTT. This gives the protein CASSFGRATEAFF.

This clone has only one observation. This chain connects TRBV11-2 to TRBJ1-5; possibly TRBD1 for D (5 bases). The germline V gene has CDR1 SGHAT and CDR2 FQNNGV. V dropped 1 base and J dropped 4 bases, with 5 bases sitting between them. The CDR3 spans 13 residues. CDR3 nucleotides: TGTGCCAGCAGCTTAGGACAGAATCAGCCCCAGCATTTT. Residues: CASSLGQNQPQHF.

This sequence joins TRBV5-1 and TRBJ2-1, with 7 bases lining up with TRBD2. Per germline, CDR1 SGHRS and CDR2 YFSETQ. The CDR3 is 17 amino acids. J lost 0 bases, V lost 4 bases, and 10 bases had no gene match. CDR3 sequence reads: CASSPGLVAGSYNEQFF. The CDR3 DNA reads TGCGCCAGCAGCCCGGGCCTGGTAGCGGGCTCCTACAATGAGCAGTTCTTC.

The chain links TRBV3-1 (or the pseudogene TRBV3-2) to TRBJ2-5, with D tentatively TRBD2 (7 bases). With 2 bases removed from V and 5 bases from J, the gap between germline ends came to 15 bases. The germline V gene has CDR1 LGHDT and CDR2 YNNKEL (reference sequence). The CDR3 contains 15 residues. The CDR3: CASSQLAGAWETQYF. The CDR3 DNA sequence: TGTGCCAGCAGCCAACTGGCGGGGGCCTGGGAGACCCAGTACTTC.

In DNA form, the CDR3 reads TGTGCCAGCAACCTAGGGGGCGCGGCTGGCTACACCTTC. Residues: CASNLGGAAGYTF. The chain combines TRBV28 with TRBJ1-2; 7 nucleotides match TRBD1. The CDR3 loop spans 13 amino acids. Unmatched junction bases numbered 9, after V lost 7 bases and J lost 7 bases. Per the germline V gene, CDR1 is MDHEN and CDR2 is SYDVKM.

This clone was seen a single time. CDR3 sequence: CAISGRGLIGELFF. The CDR3 DNA follows: TGTGCCATCAGTGGACGGGGTCTAATCGGGGAGCTGTTTTTT. The gene calls are TRBV10-3 and TRBJ2-2, with D perhaps matching TRBD2 (5 bases). Trimming pared 4 bases from V and 7 bases from J, leaving 13 bases between. Per the germline V gene, CDR1 is ENHRY and CDR2 is SYGVKD. The CDR3 covers 14 residues.

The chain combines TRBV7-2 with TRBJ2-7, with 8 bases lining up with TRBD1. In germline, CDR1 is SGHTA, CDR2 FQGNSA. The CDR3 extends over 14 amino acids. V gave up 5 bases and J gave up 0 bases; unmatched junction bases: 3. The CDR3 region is CASSPGQVSYEQYF. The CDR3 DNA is TGTGCCAGCAGCCCGGGACAGGTCTCCTACGAGCAGTACTTC.

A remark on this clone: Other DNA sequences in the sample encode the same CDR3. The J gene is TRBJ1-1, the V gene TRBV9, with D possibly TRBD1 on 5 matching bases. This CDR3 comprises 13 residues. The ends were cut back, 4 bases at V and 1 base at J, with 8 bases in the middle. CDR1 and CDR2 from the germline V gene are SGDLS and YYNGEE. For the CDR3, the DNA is TGTGCCAGCAGCACCGGACAGAACACTGAAGCTTTCTTT. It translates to CASSTGQNTEAFF. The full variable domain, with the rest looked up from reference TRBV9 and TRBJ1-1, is DSGVTQTPKHLITATGQRVTLRCSPRSGDLSVYWYQQSLDQGLQFLIQYYNGEERAKGNILERFSAQQFPDLHSELNLSSLELGDSALYFCASSTGQNTEAFFGQGTRLTVV.

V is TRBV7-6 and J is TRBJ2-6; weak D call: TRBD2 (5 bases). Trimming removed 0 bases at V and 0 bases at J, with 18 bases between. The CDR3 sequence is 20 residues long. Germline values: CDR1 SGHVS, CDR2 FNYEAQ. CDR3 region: CASSLADVARRASGANVLTF. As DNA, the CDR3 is TGTGCCAGCAGCTTAGCGGATGTGGCTCGGCGGGCCTCTGGGGCCAACGTCCTGACTTTC.

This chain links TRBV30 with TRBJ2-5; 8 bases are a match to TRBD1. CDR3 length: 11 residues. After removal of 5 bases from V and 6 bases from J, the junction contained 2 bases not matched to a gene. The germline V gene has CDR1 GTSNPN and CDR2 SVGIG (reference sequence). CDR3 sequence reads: CAWDRGQTQYF. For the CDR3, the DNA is TGTGCCTGGGACAGGGGACAGACCCAGTACTTC.

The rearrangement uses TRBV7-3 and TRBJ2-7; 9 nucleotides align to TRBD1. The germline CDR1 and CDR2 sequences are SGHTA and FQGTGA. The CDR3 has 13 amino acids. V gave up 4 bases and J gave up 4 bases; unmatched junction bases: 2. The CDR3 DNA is TGTGCCAGCAGCTGGGGACAGGGATACGAGCAGTACTTC. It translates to CASSWGQGYEQYF.

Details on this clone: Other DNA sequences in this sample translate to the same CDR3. DNA for the CDR3: TGCGCCAGCAGCTTGAGGGGCGGCCAGGTGAACACTGAAGCTTTCTTT. Protein: CASSLRGGQVNTEAFF. The rearrangement links TRBV5-1 to TRBJ1-1, with TRBD1 as a possible D gene (5 bases). With 1 base removed from V and 0 bases from J, the gap between germline ends came to 13 bases. CDR3 length equals 16 residues. From germline, CDR1 is SGHRS and CDR2 YFSETQ.

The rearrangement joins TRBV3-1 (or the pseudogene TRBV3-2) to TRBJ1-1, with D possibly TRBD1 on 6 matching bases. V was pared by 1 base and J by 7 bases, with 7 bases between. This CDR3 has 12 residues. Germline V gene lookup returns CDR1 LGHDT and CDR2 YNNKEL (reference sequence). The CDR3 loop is CASSQVRGEAFF. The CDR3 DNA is TGTGCCAGCAGCCAAGTCAGGGGTGAAGCTTTCTTT.

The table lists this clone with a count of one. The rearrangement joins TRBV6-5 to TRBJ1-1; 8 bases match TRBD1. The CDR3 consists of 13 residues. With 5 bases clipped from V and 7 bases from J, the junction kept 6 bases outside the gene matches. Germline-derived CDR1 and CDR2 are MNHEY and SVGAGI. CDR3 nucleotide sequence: TGTGCCAGCAGTCGGACAGGGAAGGTTGAAGCTTTCTTT. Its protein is CASSRTGKVEAFF.

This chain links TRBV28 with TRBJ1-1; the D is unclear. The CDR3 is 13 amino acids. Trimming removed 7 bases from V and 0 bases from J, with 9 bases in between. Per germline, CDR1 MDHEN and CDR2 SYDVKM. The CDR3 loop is CASTVGLNTEAFF. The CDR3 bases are TGTGCCAGCACTGTCGGGTTGAACACTGAAGCTTTCTTT.

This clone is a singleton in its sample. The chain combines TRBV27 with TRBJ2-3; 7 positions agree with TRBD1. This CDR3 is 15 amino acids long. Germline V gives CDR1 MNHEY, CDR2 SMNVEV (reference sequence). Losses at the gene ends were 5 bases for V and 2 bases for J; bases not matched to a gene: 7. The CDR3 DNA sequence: TGTGCCAGCAGTCCGGACAGGTCGGACACAGATACGCAGTATTTT. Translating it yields CASSPDRSDTDTQYF.

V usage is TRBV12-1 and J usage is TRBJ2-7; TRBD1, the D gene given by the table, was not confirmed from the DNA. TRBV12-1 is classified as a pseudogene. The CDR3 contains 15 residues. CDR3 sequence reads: CASSRGPGLSYEQYF. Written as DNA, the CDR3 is TGTGCCAGCAGCAGGGGGCCGGGACTGAGCTACGAGCAGTACTTC.